This T cell receptor (beta chain) originates from a study of OX40 agonist ivuxolimab in advanced cancers. Sequencing was performed with immunoSEQ multiplex PCR; in TCRdb, only in-frame clones are kept and a portion is missing. The sample has some 50,000 clones, roughly 90% seen once; the top ten hold around 19%. Trimming cost V 4 bases and J 4 bases; bases outside gene matches: 7. This CDR3 spans 15 amino acids. From germline, CDR1 is SGDLS and CDR2 YYNGEE. The chain has TRBV9 and TRBJ2-2, with 7 bases matching TRBD1. The clonotype was recovered from an adult with an advanced solid tumor such as melanoma, head and neck, liver or kidney cancer. The sample in question was CD4+ or CD8+ T cells sorted from blood, obtained in a trial of the OX40 agonist ivuxolimab. CDR3: CASSTGTVRTGELFF. The CDR3, as DNA: TGTGCCAGCAGCACCGGGACAGTGCGCACCGGGGAGCTGTTTTTT.